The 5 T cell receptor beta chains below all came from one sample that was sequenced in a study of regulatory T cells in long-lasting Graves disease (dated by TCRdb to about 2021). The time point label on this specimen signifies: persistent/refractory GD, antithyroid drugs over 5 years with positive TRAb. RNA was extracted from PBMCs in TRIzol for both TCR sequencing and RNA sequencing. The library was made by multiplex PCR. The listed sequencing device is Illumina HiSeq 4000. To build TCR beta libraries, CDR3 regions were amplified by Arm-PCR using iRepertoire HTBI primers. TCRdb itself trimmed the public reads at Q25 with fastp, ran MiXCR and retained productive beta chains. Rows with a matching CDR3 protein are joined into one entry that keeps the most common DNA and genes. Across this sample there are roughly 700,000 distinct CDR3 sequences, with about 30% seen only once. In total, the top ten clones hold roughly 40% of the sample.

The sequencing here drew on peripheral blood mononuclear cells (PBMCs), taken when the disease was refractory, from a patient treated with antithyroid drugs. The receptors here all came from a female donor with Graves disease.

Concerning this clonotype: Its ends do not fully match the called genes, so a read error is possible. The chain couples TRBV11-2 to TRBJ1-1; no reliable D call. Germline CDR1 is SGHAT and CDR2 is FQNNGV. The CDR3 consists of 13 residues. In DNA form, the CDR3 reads TGTGCCAGCAGTCTTCGGGTGAACACTGGAGCTTTCTTT. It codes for CASSLRVNTGAFF.

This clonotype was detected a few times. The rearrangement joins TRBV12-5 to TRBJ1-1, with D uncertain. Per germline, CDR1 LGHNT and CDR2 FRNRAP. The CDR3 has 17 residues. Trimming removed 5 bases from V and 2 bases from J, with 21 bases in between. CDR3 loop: CASGPPSWTALNTEAFF. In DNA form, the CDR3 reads TGTGCTAGTGGTCCTCCCTCGTGGACCGCCCTTAACACTGAAGCTTTCTTT.

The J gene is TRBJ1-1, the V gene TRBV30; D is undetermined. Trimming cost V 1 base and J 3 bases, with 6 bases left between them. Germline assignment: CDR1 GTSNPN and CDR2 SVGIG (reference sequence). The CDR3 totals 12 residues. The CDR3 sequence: CAWSEGYTEAFF. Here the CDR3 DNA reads TGTGCCTGGAGTGAGGGCTACACTGAAGCTTTCTTT.

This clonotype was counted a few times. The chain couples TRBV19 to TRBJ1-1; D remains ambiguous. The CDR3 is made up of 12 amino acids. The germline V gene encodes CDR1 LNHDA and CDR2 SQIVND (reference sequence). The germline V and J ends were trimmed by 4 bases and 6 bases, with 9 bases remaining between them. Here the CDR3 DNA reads TGTGCCAGTAGTACTCGTAGGGCTGAAGCTTTCTTT. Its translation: CASSTRRAEAFF. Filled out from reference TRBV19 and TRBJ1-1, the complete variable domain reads DGGITQSPKYLFRKEGQNVTLSCEQNLNHDAMYWYRQDPGQGLRLIYYSQIVNDFQKGDIAEGYSVSREKKESFPLTVTSAQKNPTAFYLCASSTRRAEAFFGQGTRLTVV.

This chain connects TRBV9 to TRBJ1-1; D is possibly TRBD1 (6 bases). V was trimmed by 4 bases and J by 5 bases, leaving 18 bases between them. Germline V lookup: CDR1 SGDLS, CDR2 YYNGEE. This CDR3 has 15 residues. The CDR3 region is CASSPRLGGLTEAFF. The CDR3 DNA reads TGTGCCAGCAGCCCGCGCCTGGGGGGGCTTACTGAAGCTTTCTTT. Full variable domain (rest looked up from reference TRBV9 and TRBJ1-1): DSGVTQTPKHLITATGQRVTLRCSPRSGDLSVYWYQQSLDQGLQFLIQYYNGEERAKGNILERFSAQQFPDLHSELNLSSLELGDSALYFCASSPRLGGLTEAFFGQGTRLTVV.